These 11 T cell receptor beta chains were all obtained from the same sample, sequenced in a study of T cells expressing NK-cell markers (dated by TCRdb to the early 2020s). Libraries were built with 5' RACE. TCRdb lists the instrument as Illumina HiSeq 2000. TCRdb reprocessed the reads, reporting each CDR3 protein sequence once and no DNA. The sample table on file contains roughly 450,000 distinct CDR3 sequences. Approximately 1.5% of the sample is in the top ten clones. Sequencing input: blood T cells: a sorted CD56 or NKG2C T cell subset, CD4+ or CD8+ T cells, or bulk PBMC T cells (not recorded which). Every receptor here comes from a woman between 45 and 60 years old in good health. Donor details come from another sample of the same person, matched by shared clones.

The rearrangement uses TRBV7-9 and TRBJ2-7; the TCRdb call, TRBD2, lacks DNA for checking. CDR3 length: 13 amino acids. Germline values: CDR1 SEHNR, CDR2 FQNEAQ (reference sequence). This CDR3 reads CASSPLAGVEQYF. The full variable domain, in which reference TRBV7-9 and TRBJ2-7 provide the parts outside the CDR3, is DTGVSQNPRHKITKRGQNVTFRCDPISEHNRLYWYRQTLGQGPEFLTYFQNEAQLEKSRLLSDRFSAERPKGSFSTLEIQRTEQGDSAMYLCASSPLAGVEQYFGPGTRLTVT.

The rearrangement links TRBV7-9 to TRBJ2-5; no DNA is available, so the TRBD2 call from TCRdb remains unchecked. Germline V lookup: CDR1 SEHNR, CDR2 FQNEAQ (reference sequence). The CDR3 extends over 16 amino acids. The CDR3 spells CASSLGDSGRPSTQYF.

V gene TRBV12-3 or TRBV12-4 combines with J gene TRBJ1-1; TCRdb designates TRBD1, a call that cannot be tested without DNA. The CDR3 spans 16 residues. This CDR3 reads CASRRPGTAVNTEAFF.

The CDR3 is CASSLKELGGTEAFF. The V gene is TRBV5-1, the J gene TRBJ1-1; the TRBD1 assignment by TCRdb is unverifiable without DNA. This CDR3 is built from 15 residues. CDR1 and CDR2 from the germline V gene are SGHRS and YFSETQ. The whole variable domain, filled in from reference TRBV5-1 and TRBJ1-1, reads KAGVTQTPRYLIKTRGQQVTLSCSPISGHRSVSWYQQTPGQGLQFLFEYFSETQRNKGNFPGRFSGRQFSNSRSEMNVSTLELGDSALYLCASSLKELGGTEAFFGQGTRLTVV.

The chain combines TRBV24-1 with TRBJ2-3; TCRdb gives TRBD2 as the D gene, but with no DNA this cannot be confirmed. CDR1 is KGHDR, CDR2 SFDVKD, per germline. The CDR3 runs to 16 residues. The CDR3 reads CATSDPVAGGVDTQYF.

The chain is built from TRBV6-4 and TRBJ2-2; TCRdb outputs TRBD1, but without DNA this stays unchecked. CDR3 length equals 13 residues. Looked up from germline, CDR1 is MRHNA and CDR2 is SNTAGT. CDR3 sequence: CASSYRTGAKLFF.

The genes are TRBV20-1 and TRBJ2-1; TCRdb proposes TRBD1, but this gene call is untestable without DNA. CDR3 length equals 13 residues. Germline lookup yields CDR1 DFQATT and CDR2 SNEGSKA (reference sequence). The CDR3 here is CSAPRGGQSLQFF.

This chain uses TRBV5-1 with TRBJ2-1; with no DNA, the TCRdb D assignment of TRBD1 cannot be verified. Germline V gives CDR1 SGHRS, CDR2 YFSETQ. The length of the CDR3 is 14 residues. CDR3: CASSGGTGVDEQFF.

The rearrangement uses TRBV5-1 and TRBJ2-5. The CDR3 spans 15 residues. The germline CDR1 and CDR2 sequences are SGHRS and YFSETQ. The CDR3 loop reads CASSFPENYQETQYF.

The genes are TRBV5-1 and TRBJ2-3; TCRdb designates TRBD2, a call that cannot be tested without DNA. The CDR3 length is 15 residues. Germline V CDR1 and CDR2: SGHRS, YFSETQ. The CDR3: CASSGGLAGSDTQYF.

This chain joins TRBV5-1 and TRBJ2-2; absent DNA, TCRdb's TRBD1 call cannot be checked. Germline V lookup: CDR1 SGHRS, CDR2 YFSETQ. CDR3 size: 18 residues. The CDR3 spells CASSLGTPGTGGMGELFF.